One sample yielded the 8 T cell receptor beta chains listed below, sequenced in a study of glioma-infiltrating T cells after dendritic cell vaccination. TCRdb keeps only in-frame clones here, not all; method: immunoSEQ multiplex PCR. The sample has 100,000 or so clones, approximately 90% seen once; the top ten hold around 16%. This sample comprised blood, obtained before dendritic cell vaccination. These receptors were taken from a human donor with glioblastoma.

This chain connects TRBV5-6 to TRBJ1-5; D unclear. The CDR3 has 15 amino acids. Trimming removed 3 bases at V and 0 bases at J, with 10 bases between. Germline CDR1 reads SGHDT; CDR2 reads YYEEEE. CDR3 amino acids: CASSSGLGSNQPQHF. CDR3 DNA sequence: TGTGCCAGCAGCTCTGGACTGGGTAGCAATCAGCCCCAGCATTTT.

The rearrangement uses TRBV7-2 and TRBJ2-7; possibly TRBD2 for D (6 bases). V was pared by 0 bases and J by 3 bases, with 6 bases between. The germline CDR1 and CDR2 sequences are SGHTA and FQGNSA. The CDR3 sequence is 13 residues long. The CDR3 region is CASSLARDYEQYF. The CDR3, as DNA: TGTGCCAGCAGCTTAGCGCGGGACTACGAGCAGTACTTC.

The V and J genes are TRBV7-2 and TRBJ2-3; D unresolved. The CDR3 is 14 residues long. Germline V gene sequence: CDR1 SGHTA, CDR2 FQGNSA. V lost 1 base and J 7 bases, leaving 12 bases between the germline ends. CDR3 coding DNA: TGTGCCAGCAGCTTAGTGGGCACCGAACATACGCAGTATTTT. Residues: CASSLVGTEHTQYF.

The chain links TRBV28 to TRBJ1-5; TRBD1 matches 8 bases. Germline V gene data show CDR1 as MDHEN and CDR2 as SYDVKM. The ends lost 3 bases at V and 7 bases at J; junction bases unmatched: 2. The CDR3 runs to 13 residues. CDR3: CASSLTGAQPQHF. The CDR3 DNA reads as TGTGCCAGCAGTTTGACAGGGGCCCAGCCCCAGCATTTT.

The chain has TRBV5-1 and TRBJ2-7, with D possibly matching TRBD2 (5 bases). CDR1 and CDR2 from the germline V gene are SGHRS and YFSETQ. The CDR3 covers 15 residues. V gave up 0 bases and J gave up 4 bases, with 14 bases separating them. The CDR3 spells CASSLEASPRYEQYF. The CDR3 bases are TGCGCCAGCAGCTTGGAGGCTAGCCCTCGGTACGAGCAGTACTTC.

This clone came up once. Written as DNA, the CDR3 is TGTGCCAGCTCAGGGGACGGACCCTACGAGCAGTACTTC. Protein sequence: CASSGDGPYEQYF. The rearrangement links TRBV7-6 to TRBJ2-7; possible D gene TRBD1, 6 bases. V dropped 8 bases and J dropped 2 bases, with 13 bases sitting between them. Germline assignment: CDR1 SGHVS and CDR2 FNYEAQ. The CDR3 covers 13 residues. Using reference TRBV7-6 and TRBJ2-7 for the parts outside the CDR3, the full variable domain is GAGVSQSPRYKVTKRGQDVALRCDPISGHVSLYWYRQALGQGPEFLTYFNYEAQQDKSGLPNDRFSAERPEGSISTLTIQRTEQRDSAMYRCASSGDGPYEQYFGPGTRLTVT.

This chain links TRBV4-1 with TRBJ2-1; the match to TRBD2 covers 11 bases. The CDR3 contains 16 residues. Germline assignment: CDR1 MGHRA and CDR2 YSYEKL. Trimming removed 0 bases from V and 5 bases from J; junction bases left unmatched: 3. The CDR3 protein is CASSQDIAGGHNEQFF. Here the CDR3 DNA reads TGCGCCAGCAGCCAAGATATAGCGGGGGGGCACAATGAGCAGTTCTTC.

This rearrangement joins TRBV2 to TRBJ2-1; 11 nucleotides match TRBD1. The trim removed 5 bases at V and 2 bases at J, leaving 2 bases unmatched. This CDR3 comprises 15 residues. Germline V gene sequence: CDR1 SNHLY, CDR2 FYNNEI. CDR3 DNA: TGTGCCAGCAGTCGGGACAGGGGGGCCTACAATGAGCAGTTCTTC. Its translation: CASSRDRGAYNEQFF.